This TCR beta chain was profiled in a study of cytomegalovirus exposure and HLA in healthy donors. General study findings and limits: TCR beta chain V- and J-gene trimming was linked, in a later analysis, to a missense variant in DCLRE1C. In a later analysis, several top co-occurrence clusters appeared linked to parvovirus B19, influenza, CMV and Epstein-Barr virus. Earlier analysis looked at TCR beta V segments, and most were productive about 87% or about 30% of the time.

The J segment lost 10 bases and the V segment lost 5 bases, leaving 8 bases of the junction unmatched. The CDR3 spans 14 residues. Germline CDR1 reads MNHEY; CDR2 reads SVGAGI. This clone has only one observation. Its antigen is currently unknown. PCR employed 60 Vbeta and 13 Jbeta primers. Repertoires were generated with immunoSEQ multiplex PCR, while TCRdb's copy carries only in-frame clones and drops some. The table records under 45,000 clones, roughly three quarters of them present only once. Sequencing used PBMCs. The sequence derives from a man under 40 in good health and CMV-seronegative. The chain joins TRBV6-5 to TRBJ1-6; 7 nucleotides line up with TRBD1. The CDR3: CASSLDRDRSPLHF. In DNA form, the CDR3 reads TGTGCCAGCAGTCTCGACAGGGATAGATCACCCCTCCACTTT.